The 15 T cell receptor beta chains listed next were all sequenced from one sample in a study of PD-1 blockade in classical Hodgkin lymphoma. Every single patient, without exception, relapsed after autologous stem cell transplantation, and brentuximab vedotin exposure varied. TCRdb's table, derived via immunoSEQ multiplex PCR, lists solely in-frame clones and lacks some. The sample records 30,000 to 40,000 clones, less than 85% being singletons. Sequences were derived from peripheral blood mononuclear cells (PBMCs), sampled before the second cycle of nivolumab. The origin of the receptors is a human donor with classical Hodgkin lymphoma.

The rearrangement joins TRBV7-2 to TRBJ2-3; no clear D gene. CDR1 is SGHTA, CDR2 FQGNSA, per germline. Trimming shortened V by 1 base and J by 5 bases, and 13 bases separated the two germline ends. The length of the CDR3 is 15 residues. The CDR3 region has the DNA TGTGCCAGCAGCTTAGTGCCTGCGAAAGGAGATACGCAGTATTTT. Translated, it gives CASSLVPAKGDTQYF.

About this clone: Its ends do not fully match the called genes, so a read error is possible. V usage is TRBV7-2 and J usage is TRBJ2-2, with 10 bases matching TRBD2. This CDR3 has 16 amino acids. Germline CDR1 and CDR2: SGHTA and FQGNSA. CDR3 residues: CASSLASGGFTGELFF. The CDR3 nucleotides read TGTGCCAGCAGCTTAGCTAGCGGGGGGTTCACCGGAGAGCTGTTTTTT.

The genes are TRBV18 and TRBJ1-2, with 7 bases lining up with TRBD1. J was trimmed by 3 bases and V by 3 bases; bases with no gene match: 7. The CDR3 has 15 amino acids. Germline-derived CDR1 and CDR2 are KGHSH and LQKENI. The CDR3 coding sequence is TGTGCCAGCTCACCTGCGACAGGGCGTGACTATGGCTACACCTTC. This codes for CASSPATGRDYGYTF.

V and J are TRBV6-6 and TRBJ2-5; D is ambiguous. The V gene lost 5 bases and the J gene lost 3 bases, with 10 bases spanning the gap. CDR3 length equals 13 residues. Germline assignment: CDR1 MNHNY and CDR2 SVGAGI (reference sequence). CDR3 in amino acids: CASSLDVEETQYF. CDR3 nucleotides: TGTGCCAGCAGTCTGGACGTTGAAGAGACCCAGTACTTC.

The V and J genes are TRBV18 and TRBJ1-6; no firm D call. V was pared by 2 bases and J by 4 bases, with 6 bases between. CDR3 size: 14 residues. Germline V lookup: CDR1 KGHSH, CDR2 LQKENI. The CDR3 nucleotides are TGTGCCAGCTCACCAACCCCTTATAATTCACCCCTCCACTTT. It is translated as CASSPTPYNSPLHF.

A few counts support this clone. This rearrangement joins TRBV5-6 to TRBJ1-1; D gene uncertain. V was trimmed by 4 bases and J by 1 base, leaving 14 bases between them. The V gene's germline CDR1 is SGHDT and CDR2 YYEEEE. This CDR3 is 15 amino acids long. The CDR3 DNA is TGTGCCAGCAGCCCGGCTCCCAGGCGGAACACTGAAGCTTTCTTT. It encodes CASSPAPRRNTEAFF. The variable domain in full, with the rest retrieved from reference TRBV5-6 and TRBJ1-1, is DAGVTQSPTHLIKTRGQQVTLRCSPKSGHDTVSWYQQALGQGPQFIFQYYEEEERQRGNFPDRFSGHQFPNYSSELNVNALLLGDSALYLCASSPAPRRNTEAFFGQGTRLTVV.

This clone came up once. The chain recombines TRBV7-6 with TRBJ1-1; tentatively, D is TRBD1 (6 bases). The length of the CDR3 is 14 residues. The V and J ends lost 5 bases and 3 bases respectively, with 13 bases between them. Germline CDR1 is SGHVS and CDR2 is FNYEAQ. Written as DNA, the CDR3 is TGTGCCAGCAGCCGAGGGGGGGCCCACACTGAAGCTTTCTTT. The encoded protein is CASSRGGAHTEAFF.

V and J are TRBV7-8 and TRBJ1-2; D unresolved. Per the germline V gene, CDR1 is SGHVS and CDR2 is FQNEAQ. V was trimmed by 1 base and J by 2 bases, leaving 5 bases between them. The CDR3 loop spans 13 amino acids. Here the CDR3 reads CASSLGGNYGYTF. CDR3 bases: TGTGCCAGCAGCTTAGGAGGGAACTATGGCTACACCTTC.

The chain employs TRBV18 and TRBJ1-1, with 7 bases lining up with TRBD1. This CDR3 region has 16 residues. The V and J ends lost 3 bases and 4 bases, in that order; junction bases with no gene match: 11. Germline values: CDR1 KGHSH, CDR2 LQKENI. The CDR3 coding sequence is TGTGCCAGCTCACCGGGACAGTGGCCACGGGCCACTGAAGCTTTCTTT. Its translation is CASSPGQWPRATEAFF. Combining the CDR3 with reference TRBV18 and TRBJ1-1 gives the whole variable domain NAGVMQNPRHLVRRRGQEARLRCSPMKGHSHVYWYRQLPEEGLKFMVYLQKENIIDESGMPKERFSAEFPKEGPSILRIQQVVRGDSAAYFCASSPGQWPRATEAFFGQGTRLTVV.

J is TRBJ2-3 and V is TRBV7-9; D gene unclear. The CDR3 length is 11 residues. The ends were cut back, 3 bases at V and 4 bases at J, with 2 bases in the middle. CDR1 is SEHNR, CDR2 FQNEAQ, per germline (reference sequence). The CDR3 DNA is TGTGCCAGCAGCTTTTCAGATACGCAGTATTTT. Its translation: CASSFSDTQYF. The whole variable domain, remainder taken from reference TRBV7-9 and TRBJ2-3, is DTGVSQNPRHKITKRGQNVTFRCDPISEHNRLYWYRQTLGQGPEFLTYFQNEAQLEKSRLLSDRFSAERPKGSFSTLEIQRTEQGDSAMYLCASSFSDTQYFGPGTRLTVL.

The chain combines TRBV7-8 with TRBJ2-7, with D possibly being TRBD1 (5 bases). The CDR3 totals 15 residues. V lost 1 base and J lost 6, with 16 bases in between. Germline V gene sequence: CDR1 SGHVS, CDR2 FQNEAQ. This CDR3 reads CASSLEGIRTSEQYF. The CDR3 DNA sequence: TGTGCCAGCAGCTTAGAGGGGATACGAACATCCGAGCAGTACTTC.

In its sample, this clone was seen a few times. V gene TRBV14 combines with J gene TRBJ1-2; 9 bases fit TRBD1. The CDR3 runs to 16 residues. The germline gives CDR1 SGHDN, CDR2 FVKESK. The junction had 9 bases not matched to a gene; V was cut back by 3 bases and J by 4 bases. As DNA, the CDR3 is TGTGCCAGCAGCCACGCCCGGGGACAGGGCCCCTATGGCTACACCTTC. Encoded protein: CASSHARGQGPYGYTF. The whole variable domain, remainder taken from reference TRBV14 and TRBJ1-2, is EAGVTQFPSHSVIEKGQTVTLRCDPISGHDNLYWYRRVMGKEIKFLLHFVKESKQDESGMPNNRFLAERTGGTYSTLKVQPAELEDSGVYFCASSHARGQGPYGYTFGSGTRLTVV.

The CDR3 spells CASSRGEGPQHF. For the CDR3, the DNA is TGTGCCAGCAGTAGAGGAGAGGGGCCCCAGCATTTT. The chain uses TRBV6-5 and TRBJ1-5; D uncertain. V was pared by 5 bases and J by 9 bases, with 11 bases between. This CDR3 contains 12 residues. Per the germline V gene, CDR1 is MNHEY and CDR2 is SVGAGI.

This chain uses TRBV4-1 with TRBJ2-2; 9 positions match TRBD1. The ends lost 1 base at V and 1 base at J; junction bases unmatched: 4. Germline loops: CDR1 MGHRA, CDR2 YSYEKL. This CDR3 contains 17 residues. Here the CDR3 DNA reads TGCGCCAGCAGCCAAGGATACAGGGGGCAGAACACCGGGGAGCTGTTTTTT. Translation: CASSQGYRGQNTGELFF.

This clone was observed a handful of times. This chain links TRBV5-1 with TRBJ2-7, with 8 nucleotides matching TRBD2. This CDR3 spans 16 amino acids. The V gene end was trimmed by 1 base and the J gene end by 0 bases; junction bases not matched to a gene: 6. Germline V gene data show CDR1 as SGHRS and CDR2 as YFSETQ. The CDR3 region has the DNA TGCGCCAGCAGCTTGTCAGCGGGGGAGGGCTCCTACGAGCAGTACTTC. Its translation: CASSLSAGEGSYEQYF. The variable domain in full, completed from reference TRBV5-1 and TRBJ2-7, reads KAGVTQTPRYLIKTRGQQVTLSCSPISGHRSVSWYQQTPGQGLQFLFEYFSETQRNKGNFPGRFSGRQFSNSRSEMNVSTLELGDSALYLCASSLSAGEGSYEQYFGPGTRLTVT.